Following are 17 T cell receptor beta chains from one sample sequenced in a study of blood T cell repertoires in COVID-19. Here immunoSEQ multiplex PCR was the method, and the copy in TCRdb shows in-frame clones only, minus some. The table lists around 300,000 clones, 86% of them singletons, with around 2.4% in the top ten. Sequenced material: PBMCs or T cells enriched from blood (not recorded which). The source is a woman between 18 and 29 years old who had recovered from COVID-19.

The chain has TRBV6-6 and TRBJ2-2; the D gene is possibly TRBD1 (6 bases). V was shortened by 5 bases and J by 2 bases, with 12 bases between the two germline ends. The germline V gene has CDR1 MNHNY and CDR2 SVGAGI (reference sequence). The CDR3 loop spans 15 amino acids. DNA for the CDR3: TGTGCCAGCAGTAAAGGGGGAATCAACACCGGGGAGCTGTTTTTT. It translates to CASSKGGINTGELFF.

The CDR3 protein is CAWSVQRGQRTEAFF. The CDR3 DNA is TGTGCCTGGAGTGTACAACGTGGACAGAGGACTGAAGCTTTCTTT. The chain employs TRBV30 and TRBJ1-1; D may be TRBD1 (6 bases). Germline assignment: CDR1 GTSNPN and CDR2 SVGIG (reference sequence). The CDR3 has 15 residues. Trimming shortened V by 0 bases and J by 5 bases, and 16 bases separated the two germline ends.

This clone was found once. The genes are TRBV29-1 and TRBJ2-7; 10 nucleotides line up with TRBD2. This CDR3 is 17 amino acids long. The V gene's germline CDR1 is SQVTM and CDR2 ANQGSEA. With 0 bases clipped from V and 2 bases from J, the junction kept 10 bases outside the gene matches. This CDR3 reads CSVEDFYPSGRAYEQYF. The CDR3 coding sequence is TGCAGCGTTGAAGATTTCTATCCCAGCGGGAGGGCCTACGAGCAGTACTTC.

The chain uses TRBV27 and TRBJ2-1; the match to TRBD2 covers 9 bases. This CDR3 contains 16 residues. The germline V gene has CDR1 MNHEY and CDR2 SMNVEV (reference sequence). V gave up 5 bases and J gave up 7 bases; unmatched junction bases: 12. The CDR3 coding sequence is TGTGCCAGCAGTATTCCCGGGACTAGCAGTCGTAATGAGCAGTTCTTC. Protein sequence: CASSIPGTSSRNEQFF.

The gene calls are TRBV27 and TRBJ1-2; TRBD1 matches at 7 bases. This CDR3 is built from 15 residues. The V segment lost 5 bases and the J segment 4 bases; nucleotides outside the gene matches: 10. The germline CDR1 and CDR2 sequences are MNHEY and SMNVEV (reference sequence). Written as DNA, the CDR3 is TGTGCCAGCAGTATCAGACGACAGGGCCGCTATGGCTACACCTTC. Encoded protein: CASSIRRQGRYGYTF.

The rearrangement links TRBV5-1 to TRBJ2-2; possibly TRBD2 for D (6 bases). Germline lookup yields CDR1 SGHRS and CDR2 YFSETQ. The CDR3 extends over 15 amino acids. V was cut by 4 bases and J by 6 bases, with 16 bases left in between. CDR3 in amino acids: CASSTTSIPSGELFF. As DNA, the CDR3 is TGCGCCAGCAGCACGACTAGTATCCCCTCCGGGGAGCTGTTTTTT.

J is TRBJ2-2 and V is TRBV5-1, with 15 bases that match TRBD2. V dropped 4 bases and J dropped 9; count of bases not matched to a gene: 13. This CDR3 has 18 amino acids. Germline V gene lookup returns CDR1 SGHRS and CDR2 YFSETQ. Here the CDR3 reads CASSLSGLAGGPNRELFF. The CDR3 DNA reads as TGCGCCAGCAGCCTCAGCGGACTAGCGGGAGGGCCCAACCGGGAGCTGTTTTTT.

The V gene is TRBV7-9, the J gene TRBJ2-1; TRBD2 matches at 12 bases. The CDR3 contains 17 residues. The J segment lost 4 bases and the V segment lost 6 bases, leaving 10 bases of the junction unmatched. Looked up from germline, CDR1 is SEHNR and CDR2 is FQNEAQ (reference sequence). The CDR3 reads CASRTQTSGGNYNEQFF. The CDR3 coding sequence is TGTGCCAGCAGGACTCAAACTAGCGGGGGGAATTACAATGAGCAGTTCTTC.

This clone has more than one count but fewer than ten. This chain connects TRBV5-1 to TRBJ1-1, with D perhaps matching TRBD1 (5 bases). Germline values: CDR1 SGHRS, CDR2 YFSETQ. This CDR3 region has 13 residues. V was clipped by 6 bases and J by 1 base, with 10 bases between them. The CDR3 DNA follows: TGCGCCAGCACCCAGACAGCGAACACTGAAGCTTTCTTT. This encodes CASTQTANTEAFF.

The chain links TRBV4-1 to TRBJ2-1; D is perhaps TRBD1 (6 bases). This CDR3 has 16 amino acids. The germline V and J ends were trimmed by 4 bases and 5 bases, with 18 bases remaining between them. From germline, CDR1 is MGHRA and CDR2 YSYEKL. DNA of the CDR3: TGCGCCAGCAGCCCCTTAGACCCCGGGACAAACAATGAGCAGTTCTTC. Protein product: CASSPLDPGTNNEQFF.

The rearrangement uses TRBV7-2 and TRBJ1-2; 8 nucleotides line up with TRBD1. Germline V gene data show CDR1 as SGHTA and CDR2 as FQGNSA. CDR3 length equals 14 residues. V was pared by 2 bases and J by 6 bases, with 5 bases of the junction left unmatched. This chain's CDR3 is CASSLYQGADGYTF. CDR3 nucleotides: TGTGCCAGCAGCTTATATCAGGGGGCGGATGGCTACACCTTC.

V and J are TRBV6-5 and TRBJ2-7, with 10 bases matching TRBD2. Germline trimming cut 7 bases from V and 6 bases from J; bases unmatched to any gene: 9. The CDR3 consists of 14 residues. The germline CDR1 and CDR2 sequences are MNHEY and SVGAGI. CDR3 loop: CASTPGLATPEQYF. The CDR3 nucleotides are TGTGCCAGCACCCCGGGACTAGCGACTCCCGAGCAGTACTTC.

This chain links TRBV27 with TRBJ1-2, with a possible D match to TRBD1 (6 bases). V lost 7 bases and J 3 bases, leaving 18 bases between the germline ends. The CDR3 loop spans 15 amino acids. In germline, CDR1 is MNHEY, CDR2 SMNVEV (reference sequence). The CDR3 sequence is CASKSPLTGYYGYTF. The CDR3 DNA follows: TGTGCCAGCAAATCACCGCTGACAGGTTACTATGGCTACACCTTC.

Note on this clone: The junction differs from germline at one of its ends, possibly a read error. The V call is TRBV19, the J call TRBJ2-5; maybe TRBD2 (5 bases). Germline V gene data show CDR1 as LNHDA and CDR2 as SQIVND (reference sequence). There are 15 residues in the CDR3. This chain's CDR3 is CASSMRASYQETQYF. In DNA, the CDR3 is TGTGCCAGCAGTATGAGGGCATCGTACCAAGAGACCCAGTACTTC.

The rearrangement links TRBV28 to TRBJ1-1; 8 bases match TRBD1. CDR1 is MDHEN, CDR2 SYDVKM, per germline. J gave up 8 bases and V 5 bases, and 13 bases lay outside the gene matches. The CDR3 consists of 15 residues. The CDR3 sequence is CASSPNPDRVGEAFF. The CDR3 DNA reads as TGTGCCAGCAGTCCGAATCCGGACAGGGTGGGGGAAGCTTTCTTT.

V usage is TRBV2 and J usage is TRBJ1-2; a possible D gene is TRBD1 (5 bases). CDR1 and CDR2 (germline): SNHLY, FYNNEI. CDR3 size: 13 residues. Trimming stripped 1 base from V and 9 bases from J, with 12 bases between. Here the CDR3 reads CASSEEQARSYTF. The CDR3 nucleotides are TGTGCCAGCAGTGAAGAACAGGCAAGGAGCTACACCTTC.

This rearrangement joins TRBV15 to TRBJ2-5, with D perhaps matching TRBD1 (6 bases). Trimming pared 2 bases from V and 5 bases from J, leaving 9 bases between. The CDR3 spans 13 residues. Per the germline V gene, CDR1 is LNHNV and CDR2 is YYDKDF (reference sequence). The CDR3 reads CATSRQGWETQYF. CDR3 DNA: TGTGCCACCAGCAGACAGGGGTGGGAGACCCAGTACTTC.